These 28 T cell receptor beta chains came from one sample sequenced in a study of blood T cell repertoires in COVID-19. Clones were sequenced by immunoSEQ multiplex PCR, and TCRdb holds only the in-frame ones, with some missing. The profile shows approximately 170,000 clones, around 86% of them singletons. The sample was peripheral blood. Receptor source: a man aged 45 to 65 with active or convalescent COVID-19.

The chain recombines TRBV6-6 with TRBJ1-2; TRBD1 matches at 9 bases. This CDR3 spans 14 amino acids. Germline CDR1 MNHNY, CDR2 SVGAGI (reference sequence). V dropped 8 bases and J dropped 8; count of bases not matched to a gene: 12. The CDR3 here is CASSYTGGARGYTF. The CDR3 region has the DNA TGTGCCAGCTCCTACACAGGGGGCGCGAGAGGCTACACCTTC.

The chain carries TRBV29-1 and TRBJ1-2; TRBD1 matches at 9 bases. With 6 bases clipped from V and 8 bases from J, the junction kept 19 bases outside the gene matches. The CDR3 runs 16 residues. Germline lookup yields CDR1 SQVTM and CDR2 ANQGSEA. CDR3 bases: TGCAGCGTCCAACCCGGGACAGGGTCAATTCTTAACGGCTACACCTTC. Its translation is CSVQPGTGSILNGYTF.

The CDR3 DNA is TGTGCCAGCAGCGATAAACAGGGGGCCTCCTACAATGAGCAGTTCTTC. Translation: CASSDKQGASYNEQFF. This chain links TRBV5-4 with TRBJ2-1; 9 nucleotides align to TRBD1. Trimming cost V 4 bases and J 0 bases; bases outside gene matches: 5. Germline V gives CDR1 SGHNT, CDR2 YYREEE (reference sequence). This CDR3 has 16 amino acids.

V and J are TRBV9 and TRBJ2-5; 8 bases agree with TRBD2. The V gene end was trimmed by 1 base and the J gene end by 4 bases; junction bases not matched to a gene: 6. This CDR3 is 15 amino acids long. Germline V lookup: CDR1 SGDLS, CDR2 YYNGEE. CDR3 bases: TGTGCCAGCAGCGTACTCTCGGGGGGGCGAGAGACCCAGTACTTC. Amino acid sequence: CASSVLSGGRETQYF.

The gene calls are TRBV6-4 and TRBJ2-1; perhaps TRBD1 as D (6 bases). The CDR3 is made up of 14 amino acids. Germline lookup yields CDR1 MRHNA and CDR2 SNTAGT. Trimming cost V 3 bases and J 8 bases, with 14 bases left between them. In DNA form, the CDR3 reads TGTGCCAGCAGTGAAGTACAGGGAACCGATGAGCAGTTCTTC. Its translation is CASSEVQGTDEQFF.

This clone was seen a few times. The chain couples TRBV6-4 to TRBJ1-6; D gene uncertain. The CDR3 is made up of 13 amino acids. The germline CDR1 and CDR2 sequences are MRHNA and SNTAGT. Trimming stripped 3 bases from V and 7 bases from J, with 7 bases between. The CDR3 bases are TGTGCCAGCAGTGAGGGCAGGAATTCACCCCTCCACTTT. Protein product: CASSEGRNSPLHF.

The V and J genes are TRBV20-1 and TRBJ2-7; D not resolved. V was pared by 3 bases and J by 5 bases, with 11 bases between. This CDR3 is 12 amino acids long. Germline CDR1 is DFQATT and CDR2 is SNEGSKA (reference sequence). The CDR3 spells CSASQSMNEQYF. CDR3 DNA sequence: TGCAGTGCTAGTCAGTCCATGAACGAGCAGTACTTC.

The V call is TRBV24-1, the J call TRBJ2-1; D is undetermined. CDR3 length: 13 amino acids. Germline assignment: CDR1 KGHDR and CDR2 SFDVKD. With 4 bases removed from V and 10 bases from J, the gap between germline ends came to 13 bases. CDR3 region: CATSEATLREQFF. CDR3 coding DNA: TGTGCCACCAGTGAGGCGACTCTTAGGGAGCAGTTCTTC.

The chain links TRBV3-1 (or the pseudogene TRBV3-2) to TRBJ2-7; D might be TRBD2 (6 bases). V was clipped by 0 bases and J by 4 bases, with 10 bases between them. The germline CDR1 and CDR2 sequences are LGHDT and YNNKEL (reference sequence). The CDR3 spans 14 residues. CDR3 DNA sequence: TGTGCCAGCAGCCAAGAGGGGGGTTTTTACGAGCAGTACTTC. This sequence encodes CASSQEGGFYEQYF.

The chain joins TRBV11-2 to TRBJ2-1, with a possible D match to TRBD1 (6 bases). In germline, CDR1 is SGHAT, CDR2 FQNNGV. There are 15 residues in the CDR3. The V end was cut by 1 base, the J end by 7 bases, with 14 bases between. The CDR3, as DNA: TGTGCCAGCAGCTTAGTCGGGCGTAGGGGGAATGAGCAGTTCTTC. It translates to CASSLVGRRGNEQFF.

The rearrangement uses TRBV30 and TRBJ2-7; D is perhaps TRBD1 (6 bases). The CDR3 runs to 15 residues. Between the trimmed V and J ends, which lost 2 bases and 3 bases, there was a span of 17 bases. Germline CDR1 and CDR2: GTSNPN and SVGIG (reference sequence). The CDR3 protein is CAWSQGRGRFYEQYF. CDR3 DNA: TGTGCCTGGAGTCAAGGCAGGGGCCGATTCTACGAGCAGTACTTC.

For this clone: The same CDR3 arises from other DNA sequences in this sample as well. The chain employs TRBV15 and TRBJ1-2; D remains unclear. CDR1 and CDR2 (germline): LNHNV, YYDKDF (reference sequence). Trimming cost V 0 bases and J 1 base, with 6 bases left between them. The CDR3 spans 14 residues. In DNA form, the CDR3 reads TGTGCCACCAGCAGAGATCGGGGTAACTATGGCTACACCTTC. Its translation is CATSRDRGNYGYTF.

The V and J genes are TRBV19 and TRBJ2-3, with TRBD2 identical over 7 bases. Losses at the gene ends were 7 bases for V and 5 bases for J; bases not matched to a gene: 6. Germline V lookup: CDR1 LNHDA, CDR2 SQIVND (reference sequence). This CDR3 is built from 13 residues. CDR3 sequence reads: CASTGGGRDTQYF. The CDR3 DNA is TGTGCCAGTACCGGCGGGGGTAGAGATACGCAGTATTTT.

This rearrangement joins TRBV15 to TRBJ2-1, with TRBD1 matching 10 bases. J was trimmed by 9 bases and V by 3 bases; bases with no gene match: 11. The CDR3 consists of 16 residues. Germline V CDR1 and CDR2: LNHNV, YYDKDF (reference sequence). The CDR3 sequence: CATSSTGTGAEGEQFF. The CDR3 coding sequence is TGTGCCACCAGCAGTACAGGGACAGGGGCTGAGGGTGAGCAGTTCTTC.

V usage is TRBV4-3 and J usage is TRBJ1-3, with 9 bases identical to TRBD1. Germline loops: CDR1 LGHNA, CDR2 YSLEER. The CDR3 contains 15 residues. J gave up 4 bases and V 2 bases, and 3 bases lay outside the gene matches. The chain's CDR3 is CASSQKGQGGNTIYF. Here the CDR3 DNA reads TGCGCCAGCAGCCAAAAGGGACAGGGAGGAAACACCATATATTTT.

The J gene is TRBJ2-1, the V gene TRBV5-1; 9 bases match TRBD2. V shed 7 bases and J 7 bases; nucleotides not matched to a gene: 3. CDR3 length equals 12 residues. The germline CDR1 and CDR2 sequences are SGHRS and YFSETQ. The chain's CDR3 is CASSSGMNEQFF. CDR3 coding DNA: TGCGCCAGCTCTAGCGGGATGAATGAGCAGTTCTTC.

This chain connects TRBV2 to TRBJ2-7; 7 nucleotides agree with TRBD2. CDR1 is SNHLY, CDR2 FYNNEI, per germline. This CDR3 comprises 16 residues. V lost 8 bases, J lost 3 bases, and 16 bases stayed unmatched. The CDR3 loop is CASGLGMASGIYEQYF. The CDR3 DNA reads as TGTGCCAGCGGACTTGGAATGGCTAGCGGAATCTACGAGCAGTACTTC.

This clone appeared a single time. The chain couples TRBV9 to TRBJ1-4, with TRBD1 matching over 9 bases. J gave up 5 bases and V 0 bases, and 2 bases lay outside the gene matches. Germline loops: CDR1 SGDLS, CDR2 YYNGEE. This CDR3 has 15 residues. CDR3 amino acids: CASSVGTGENEKLFF. The CDR3 nucleotides are TGTGCCAGCAGCGTAGGGACAGGGGAAAATGAAAAACTGTTTTTT.

The chain combines TRBV28 with TRBJ1-3; D remains unclear. From germline, CDR1 is MDHEN and CDR2 SYDVKM. The CDR3 runs to 13 residues. The germline V and J ends were trimmed by 10 bases and 0 bases, with 10 bases remaining between them. The CDR3 DNA reads as TGTGCCACCCTGGGGAGCTCTGGAAACACCATATATTTT. This codes for CATLGSSGNTIYF. Based on the CDR3 plus reference TRBV28 and TRBJ1-3, the full variable domain is DVKVTQSSRYLVKRTGEKVFLECVQDMDHENMFWYRQDPGLGLRLIYFSYDVKMKEKGDIPEGYSVSREKKERFSLILESASTNQTSMYLCATLGSSGNTIYFGEGSWLTVV.

The rearrangement uses TRBV11-2 and TRBJ2-5; D remains unclear. Germline loops: CDR1 SGHAT, CDR2 FQNNGV. V lost 5 bases and J 5 bases, leaving 9 bases between the germline ends. CDR3 length: 12 residues. DNA for the CDR3: TGTGCCAGCAGCCGGAGTCAGGAGACCCAGTACTTC. Translation gives CASSRSQETQYF.

To note about this clone: This could be a read error, since a much larger clone is one nucleotide away. The chain is built from TRBV28 and TRBJ2-3; no clear D. The length of the CDR3 is 12 residues. Germline V lookup: CDR1 MDHEN, CDR2 SYDVKM. Trimming took 5 bases from V and 0 from J, leaving 3 bases between them. The CDR3 here is CASSTSTDTQYF. Written as DNA, the CDR3 is TGTGCCAGCAGTACTAGCACAGATACGCAGTATTTT.

The V gene is TRBV4-3, the J gene TRBJ1-6; D ambiguous. V was pared by 0 bases and J by 9 bases, with 15 bases between. The germline gives CDR1 LGHNA, CDR2 YSLEER. The CDR3 runs 16 residues. CDR3 residues: CASSQEPTGVVSPLHF. CDR3 bases: TGCGCCAGCAGCCAAGAGCCCACCGGGGTCGTTTCACCCCTCCACTTT.

As to this clone: Different DNA sequences within this sample yield the same CDR3. The chain carries TRBV5-1 and TRBJ1-2, with unresolved D. Trimming pared 0 bases from V and 4 bases from J, leaving 7 bases between. This CDR3 spans 13 amino acids. Germline values: CDR1 SGHRS, CDR2 YFSETQ. CDR3 in DNA: TGCGCCAGCAGCTTGGACAGCCTCTATGGCTACACCTTC. Translating it yields CASSLDSLYGYTF.

The chain recombines TRBV2 with TRBJ2-1, with 11 nucleotides matching TRBD2. The length of the CDR3 is 15 residues. Germline lookup yields CDR1 SNHLY and CDR2 FYNNEI. J lost 4 bases, V lost 6 bases, and 5 bases had no gene match. The DNA of the CDR3 is TGTGCCAGCAGGGTAGCGGGAGGGCCTTACAATGAGCAGTTCTTC. It is translated as CASRVAGGPYNEQFF.

This clone was detected once. This chain connects TRBV7-2 to TRBJ2-3; weak D call: TRBD1 (5 bases). CDR3 length: 16 amino acids. CDR1 is SGHTA, CDR2 FQGNSA, per germline. Trimming pared 2 bases from V and 1 base from J, leaving 13 bases between. The CDR3 is CASSLRGAWGTDTQYF. CDR3 nucleotide sequence: TGTGCCAGCAGCTTAAGGGGCGCGTGGGGCACAGATACGCAGTATTTT.

This clone has only a few counts. The chain has TRBV5-1 and TRBJ2-1, with D maybe TRBD1 (5 bases). Germline assignment: CDR1 SGHRS and CDR2 YFSETQ. The CDR3 runs to 14 residues. Trimming took 3 bases from V and 7 from J, leaving 14 bases between them. The CDR3 spells CASSWGQGGNEQFF. CDR3 bases: TGCGCCAGCAGCTGGGGTCAGGGTGGGAATGAGCAGTTCTTC.

The chain carries TRBV5-6 and TRBJ2-4, with 7 bases that match TRBD1. Germline assignment: CDR1 SGHDT and CDR2 YYEEEE. Germline trimming cut 4 bases from V and 6 bases from J; bases unmatched to any gene: 13. The CDR3 spans 16 residues. CDR3 nucleotides: TGTGCCAGCAGCCATCGACAGGGTGGGATGGGAAACATTCAGTACTTC. It translates to CASSHRQGGMGNIQYF.

This chain joins TRBV6-5 and TRBJ2-5; possibly TRBD2 for D (5 bases). The CDR3 spans 15 residues. V was cut by 6 bases and J by 3 bases, with 17 bases left in between. Germline values: CDR1 MNHEY, CDR2 SVGAGI. This CDR3 reads CASSSPSDGEETQYF. CDR3 DNA sequence: TGTGCCAGCAGCTCACCCTCGGACGGGGAAGAGACCCAGTACTTC.